These T cell receptor beta chains were read from a single sample in a study of T cell repertoires in cytomegalovirus infection. Antigens of these TCRs are unknown. A single record per CDR3 protein comes from TCRdb applying MiXCR to the reads. The data contain some 800,000 distinct CDR3 sequences, approximately 32% of them singletons. The specimen comprised cultured CD8+ T cells from PBMCs, sampled from culture after CMV antigen stimulation. The receptors stem from a human donor in good health (CMV status not recorded). Some clones in this sample may be carry-over from other donors' samples. CDR3s include the opening cysteine and the closing phenylalanine or tryptophan. The order of the fields is CDR3 protein, CDR3 DNA, D gene, J gene, V gene, clone size. The D gene is left open where the match is weak. Some rows have no size entry. The others give once, few or many, or a class for an expanded clone.

CDR3 protein: CASSDGPSQETQYF
CDR3 DNA: TGTGCCAGCAGTGACGGTCCTAGCCAAGAGACCCAGTACTTC
D gene: .
J gene: TRBJ2-5
V gene: TRBV6-1
clone size: many

CDR3 protein: CASSESRGQPQHF
CDR3 DNA: TGCGCCAGCAGTGAGTCGAGAGGGCAGCCCCAGCATTTT
D gene: .
J gene: TRBJ1-5
V gene: TRBV10-2
clone size: few

CDR3 protein: CSARGDGAPQHF
CDR3 DNA: TGCAGTGCTAGAGGGGACGGTGCGCCCCAGCATTTT
D gene: .
J gene: TRBJ1-5
V gene: TRBV20-1
clone size: .

CDR3 protein: CASTGNGYTF
CDR3 DNA: TGTGCCAGCACCGGGAATGGCTACACCTTC
D gene: .
J gene: TRBJ1-2
V gene: TRBV9
clone size: few

CDR3 protein: CASSSPGQGRKAGELFF
CDR3 DNA: TGTGCCAGCAGCTCTCCGGGACAGGGACGGAAGGCCGGGGAGCTGTTTTTT
D gene: TRBD1
J gene: TRBJ2-2
V gene: TRBV7-9
clone size: few

CDR3 protein: CASNYQSSGNTIYF
CDR3 DNA: TGTGCCAGCAACTACCAGTCCTCTGGAAACACCATATATTTT
D gene: .
J gene: TRBJ1-3
V gene: TRBV12-3/TRBV12-4
clone size: few

CDR3 protein: CASSQDRTSREQYF
CDR3 DNA: TGCGCCAGCAGCCAAGATCGAACTAGTCGCGAGCAGTACTTC
D gene: .
J gene: TRBJ2-7
V gene: TRBV4-1
clone size: few

CDR3 protein: CASSYPGQGANTEAFF
CDR3 DNA: TGTGCCAGCAGTTACCCGGGACAGGGTGCGAACACTGAAGCTTTCTTT
D gene: TRBD1
J gene: TRBJ1-1
V gene: TRBV6-5
clone size: .

CDR3 protein: CASSAPGQGIREQFF
CDR3 DNA: TGTGCCAGCAGTGCCCCGGGACAGGGGATCCGGGAGCAGTTCTTC
D gene: TRBD1
J gene: TRBJ2-1
V gene: TRBV28
clone size: .

CDR3 protein: CASSQEAQSNQPQHF
CDR3 DNA: TGTGCCAGCAGCCAAGAGGCCCAGAGCAATCAGCCCCAGCATTTT
D gene: .
J gene: TRBJ1-5
V gene: TRBV4-2
clone size: .

CDR3 protein: CASSFRGASNTGELFF
CDR3 DNA: TGTGCCAGCAGTTTTCGGGGGGCCTCGAACACCGGGGAGCTGTTTTTT
D gene: .
J gene: TRBJ2-2
V gene: TRBV28
clone size: few

CDR3 protein: CVSSKRGGGQYF
CDR3 DNA: TGTGTCAGCAGCAAGCGAGGGGGGGGCCAGTACTTC
D gene: .
J gene: TRBJ2-5
V gene: TRBV7-6
clone size: .

CDR3 protein: CSALRDSFNTEAFF
CDR3 DNA: TGCAGTGCTCTTAGGGACAGTTTTAACACTGAAGCTTTCTTT
D gene: TRBD1
J gene: TRBJ1-1
V gene: TRBV20-1
clone size: few

CDR3 protein: CASSPYGDRQTSTDTQYF
CDR3 DNA: TGTGCCAGCAGCCCCTACGGTGACAGGCAAACTAGCACAGATACGCAGTATTTT
D gene: .
J gene: TRBJ2-3
V gene: TRBV5-5
clone size: .

CDR3 protein: CATSAGYAGELFF
CDR3 DNA: TGTGCCACCAGTGCGGGGTACGCCGGGGAGCTGTTTTTT
D gene: .
J gene: TRBJ2-2
V gene: TRBV24-1
clone size: .

CDR3 protein: CASSMGQFYEQYF
CDR3 DNA: TGTGCCAGTAGTATGGGACAGTTCTACGAGCAGTACTTC
D gene: TRBD1
J gene: TRBJ2-7
V gene: TRBV19
clone size: few

CDR3 protein: CASSRAGEPYNSPLHF
CDR3 DNA: TGTGCCAGCAGCCGGGCAGGGGAACCCTATAATTCACCCCTCCACTTT
D gene: .
J gene: TRBJ1-6
V gene: TRBV25-1
clone size: .

CDR3 protein: CASSDWGGVYEQYF
CDR3 DNA: TGTGCCAGCAGTGACTGGGGAGGAGTTTACGAGCAGTACTTC
D gene: .
J gene: TRBJ2-7
V gene: TRBV6-1
clone size: few

CDR3 protein: CASSHLPPGQGHEKLFF
CDR3 DNA: TGTGCCAGCAGCCACCTCCCGCCCGGACAGGGACATGAAAAACTGTTTTTT
D gene: TRBD1
J gene: TRBJ1-4
V gene: TRBV14
clone size: .

CDR3 protein: CASSGSADTQYF
CDR3 DNA: TGCGCCAGCAGCGGCAGCGCAGATACGCAGTATTTT
D gene: .
J gene: TRBJ2-3
V gene: TRBV4-1
clone size: few

CDR3 protein: CASSQDLGAEAFF
CDR3 DNA: TGCGCCAGCAGCCAAGATCTGGGTGCTGAAGCTTTCTTT
D gene: .
J gene: TRBJ1-1
V gene: TRBV4-1
clone size: .

CDR3 protein: CASSPSREGSATEAFF
CDR3 DNA: TGTGCCAGCTCACCTTCAAGGGAGGGGAGCGCCACTGAAGCTTTCTTT
D gene: .
J gene: TRBJ1-1
V gene: TRBV18
clone size: .

CDR3 protein: CASISAGGRSTDTQYF
CDR3 DNA: TGTGCCAGCATATCCGCAGGTGGACGTAGCACAGATACGCAGTATTTT
D gene: .
J gene: TRBJ2-3
V gene: TRBV27
clone size: .

CDR3 protein: CASSPGLAGNNEQFF
CDR3 DNA: TGTGCCAGCAGCCCGGGACTAGCGGGCAACAATGAGCAGTTCTTC
D gene: TRBD2
J gene: TRBJ2-1
V gene: TRBV7-6
clone size: many

CDR3 protein: CASSFGVEDLSGANVLTF
CDR3 DNA: TGTGCCAGCAGCTTCGGGGTCGAGGATCTCTCTGGGGCCAACGTCCTGACTTTC
D gene: .
J gene: TRBJ2-6
V gene: TRBV7-9
clone size: few

CDR3 protein: CASSPGTEETQYF
CDR3 DNA: TGTGCCAGCAGTCCTGGGACAGAAGAGACCCAGTACTTC
D gene: TRBD1
J gene: TRBJ2-5
V gene: TRBV12-3/TRBV12-4
clone size: many

CDR3 protein: CASSFSPGQGTYEQYF
CDR3 DNA: TGTGCCAGCAGTTTCTCACCGGGACAGGGGACCTACGAGCAGTACTTC
D gene: TRBD1
J gene: TRBJ2-7
V gene: TRBV6-6
clone size: few

CDR3 protein: CASSTGQGSAQPQHF
CDR3 DNA: TGTGCCAGCAGCACCGGACAGGGTTCGGCTCAGCCCCAGCATTTT
D gene: TRBD1
J gene: TRBJ1-5
V gene: TRBV7-6
clone size: few

CDR3 protein: CASSPHNQETQYF
CDR3 DNA: TGTGCCAGCAGCCCGCATAACCAAGAGACCCAGTACTTC
D gene: .
J gene: TRBJ2-5
V gene: TRBV7-8
clone size: many

CDR3 protein: CASSDSDRYEQYF
CDR3 DNA: TGTGCCAGCAGTGATTCCGACAGATACGAGCAGTACTTC
D gene: .
J gene: TRBJ2-7
V gene: TRBV6-1
clone size: few

CDR3 protein: CASSFPVDSGANVLTF
CDR3 DNA: TGTGCCAGCAGTTTCCCAGTAGACTCTGGGGCCAACGTCCTGACTTTC
D gene: .
J gene: TRBJ2-6
V gene: TRBV12-3/TRBV12-4
clone size: .

CDR3 protein: CVSRNREHSGNTIYF
CDR3 DNA: TGTGTCAGCAGAAACAGGGAACACTCTGGAAACACCATATATTTT
D gene: .
J gene: TRBJ1-3
V gene: TRBV12-3/TRBV12-4
clone size: .

CDR3 protein: CASSFLYGNYGYTF
CDR3 DNA: TGTGCCAGCAGCTTTTTATATGGGAACTATGGCTACACCTTC
D gene: .
J gene: TRBJ1-2
V gene: TRBV7-2
clone size: many

CDR3 protein: CASTPRDRRTGELFF
CDR3 DNA: TGTGCCAGCACTCCCAGGGACAGAAGGACCGGGGAGCTGTTTTTT
D gene: TRBD1
J gene: TRBJ2-2
V gene: TRBV5-4
clone size: .

CDR3 protein: CASSSRGLGGYTF
CDR3 DNA: TGTGCCAGCAGTTCCCGGGGCCTGGGGGGCTACACCTTC
D gene: .
J gene: TRBJ1-2
V gene: TRBV11-2
clone size: few

CDR3 protein: CATSNRRLAGGPYNEQFF
CDR3 DNA: TGTGCCACCAGCAATCGGCGACTAGCGGGGGGGCCCTACAATGAGCAGTTCTTC
D gene: TRBD2
J gene: TRBJ2-1
V gene: TRBV15
clone size: once

CDR3 protein: CASSESYSYNEQFF
CDR3 DNA: TGTGCCAGCAGTGAATCCTATTCCTACAATGAGCAGTTCTTC
D gene: .
J gene: TRBJ2-1
V gene: TRBV2
clone size: .

CDR3 protein: CASSYVRGTDTQYF
CDR3 DNA: TGTGCCAGCAGTTACGTCAGGGGCACAGATACGCAGTATTTT
D gene: .
J gene: TRBJ2-3
V gene: TRBV6-2/TRBV6-3
clone size: few

CDR3 protein: CASSVTSGGAYEQYF
CDR3 DNA: TGTGCCAGCAGCGTCACTAGCGGGGGGGCCTACGAGCAGTACTTC
D gene: TRBD2
J gene: TRBJ2-7
V gene: TRBV13
clone size: few

CDR3 protein: CASSQDRDGLMNTEAFF
CDR3 DNA: TGTGCCAGCAGCCAAGACCGGGACGGATTAATGAACACTGAAGCTTTCTTT
D gene: .
J gene: TRBJ1-1
V gene: TRBV4-2
clone size: few

CDR3 protein: CASSQAWGSKNIQYF
CDR3 DNA: TGCGCCAGCAGCCAAGCCTGGGGTTCTAAAAACATTCAGTACTTC
D gene: .
J gene: TRBJ2-4
V gene: TRBV4-3
clone size: .

CDR3 protein: CASSLARDGGQFF
CDR3 DNA: TGTGCCAGCAGCTTAGCGCGGGACGGCGGGCAGTTCTTC
D gene: .
J gene: TRBJ2-1
V gene: TRBV7-8
clone size: many

CDR3 protein: CAIGPSQGARTEAFF
CDR3 DNA: TGTGCCATCGGACCTTCCCAGGGGGCGAGAACTGAAGCTTTCTTT
D gene: TRBD1
J gene: TRBJ1-1
V gene: TRBV10-3
clone size: few